The next 22 T cell receptor beta chains were all read from a single sample in a study of T cell changes during pregnancy in multiple sclerosis. The repertoire was sequenced with immunoSEQ multiplex PCR; TCRdb's copy has only in-frame clones and lacks some. Here the sample spans some 50,000 clones, 92% being singletons. The material was CD4+ T cells from peripheral blood mononuclear cells, obtained in the second trimester of pregnancy. Source of these receptors: a female donor with multiple sclerosis, enrolled in a pregnancy study.

This clone was seen only a few times. The chain employs TRBV15 and TRBJ2-1, with a possible D match to TRBD1 (6 bases). The length of the CDR3 is 15 residues. Germline CDR1 is LNHNV and CDR2 is YYDKDF (reference sequence). The V end lost 4 bases, the J end lost 8 bases, and 18 bases lay between the germline ends. This CDR3 reads CATSTLQGNGDEQFF. The DNA for the CDR3 is TGTGCCACCAGCACCCTTCAGGGGAACGGGGATGAGCAGTTCTTC.

V gene TRBV19 combines with J gene TRBJ1-5; no definite D call. V was clipped by 6 bases and J by 2 bases, with 8 bases between them. Germline V gene data show CDR1 as LNHDA and CDR2 as SQIVND (reference sequence). The length of the CDR3 is 13 residues. Here the CDR3 DNA reads TGTGCCAGTAGATTTTCGGGCAATCAGCCCCAGCATTTT. This gives the protein CASRFSGNQPQHF.

The rearrangement uses TRBV5-5 and TRBJ1-1; tentatively, D is TRBD1 (5 bases). Trimming left V 0 bases short and J 10 bases short, with 19 bases between. CDR1 and CDR2 (germline): SGHKS, YYEKEE (reference sequence). This CDR3 has 15 residues. CDR3 residues: CASSLAAQPIGGAFF. The CDR3 DNA is TGTGCCAGCAGCTTGGCAGCTCAACCAATCGGGGGAGCTTTCTTT.

The J gene is TRBJ2-5, the V gene TRBV19; 7 bases align to TRBD2. V lost 7 bases, J lost 2 bases, and 16 bases stayed unmatched. Germline CDR1 LNHDA, CDR2 SQIVND (reference sequence). CDR3 size: 17 residues. The CDR3 sequence: CASTPTSFLGGQETQYF. The CDR3 nucleotides are TGTGCCAGTACCCCGACCTCCTTCCTCGGGGGGCAAGAGACCCAGTACTTC.

The CDR3 DNA reads as TGCGCCAGCAGCTTGGAGGGGGAGACCCAGTACTTC. It yields the protein CASSLEGETQYF. The genes are TRBV5-1 and TRBJ2-5, with D maybe TRBD1 (5 bases). Germline loops: CDR1 SGHRS, CDR2 YFSETQ. CDR3 length equals 12 residues. V was trimmed by 0 bases and J by 5 bases, leaving 5 bases between them.

In its sample, this clone was seen a few times. V usage is TRBV5-1 and J usage is TRBJ2-3; 8 bases align to TRBD2. The J segment lost 3 bases and the V segment lost 4 bases, leaving 10 bases of the junction unmatched. This CDR3 is built from 16 residues. CDR1 and CDR2 (germline): SGHRS, YFSETQ. CDR3 sequence (DNA): TGCGCCAGCAGCAAGTACGGGGGGGCTGAGACAGATACGCAGTATTTT. Protein product: CASSKYGGAETDTQYF.

This clone has a single count. The chain recombines TRBV14 with TRBJ1-3, with 7 bases identical to TRBD1. CDR3 length: 17 amino acids. Looked up from germline, CDR1 is SGHDN and CDR2 is FVKESK. After removal of 2 bases from V and 1 base from J, the junction contained 8 bases not matched to a gene. CDR3 region: CASSQIGGPLSGNTIYF. DNA for the CDR3: TGTGCCAGCAGCCAAATAGGGGGCCCACTATCTGGAAACACCATATATTTT.

The chain joins TRBV5-1 to TRBJ1-5; TRBD1 matches 7 bases. CDR1 is SGHRS and CDR2 is YFSETQ in the germline V gene. The CDR3 spans 14 residues. Unmatched junction bases numbered 9, after V lost 5 bases and J lost 7 bases. The DNA of the CDR3 is TGCGCCAGCAGTACAGGGACAGAGGGCCAGCCCCAGCATTTT. Protein sequence: CASSTGTEGQPQHF.

The V call is TRBV30, the J call TRBJ1-2; possibly TRBD1 for D (6 bases). Germline CDR1 reads GTSNPN; CDR2 reads SVGIG (reference sequence). Trimming cost V 0 bases and J 2 bases, with 10 bases left between them. The CDR3 has 14 residues. CDR3 in DNA: TGTGCCTGGAGTGTACAGGGAGGGAACTATGGCTACACCTTC. It yields the protein CAWSVQGGNYGYTF. The variable domain in full, completed from reference TRBV30 and TRBJ1-2, reads SQTIHQWPATLVQPVGSPLSLECTVEGTSNPNLYWYRQAAGRGLQLLFYSVGIGQISSEVPQNLSASRPQDRQFILSSKKLLLSDSGFYLCAWSVQGGNYGYTFGSGTRLTVV.

V and J are TRBV6-1 and TRBJ2-1, with a tentative D call TRBD2 (5 bases). V shed 5 bases and J shed 9 bases, with 14 bases lying between them. CDR3 size: 13 residues. CDR1 MNHNS and CDR2 SASEGT come from the germline V gene. CDR3: CASSQDREGEQFF. CDR3 sequence (DNA): TGTGCCAGCAGTCAAGACCGGGAAGGTGAGCAGTTCTTC.

The V and J genes are TRBV19 and TRBJ2-6; 7 bases line up with TRBD1. The CDR3 extends over 17 amino acids. Losses at the gene ends were 6 bases for V and 1 base for J; bases not matched to a gene: 9. CDR1 and CDR2 from the germline V gene are LNHDA and SQIVND (reference sequence). The CDR3 protein is CASSDRALLSGANVLTF. The CDR3 coding sequence is TGTGCCAGTAGCGACAGGGCCCTTCTATCTGGGGCCAACGTCCTGACTTTC.

The V and J genes are TRBV5-5 and TRBJ1-1; a possible D gene is TRBD1 (6 bases). This CDR3 has 15 amino acids. Looked up from germline, CDR1 is SGHKS and CDR2 is YYEKEE (reference sequence). With 0 bases removed from V and 8 bases from J, the gap between germline ends came to 17 bases. The CDR3 DNA sequence: TGTGCCAGCAGCTTGGCCCTCGGGGGGCGGGAGGAAGCTTTCTTT. Its protein product is CASSLALGGREEAFF.

The J gene is TRBJ2-4, the V gene TRBV5-8; 9 nucleotides agree with TRBD1. The germline gives CDR1 SGHTS, CDR2 YDEGEE. V lost 2 bases and J lost 7; bases outside the gene matches: 7. The CDR3 is made up of 15 amino acids. The CDR3 bases are TGTGCCAGCAGCTTATCGACAGGGGGGGCGAACATTCAGTACTTC. Residues: CASSLSTGGANIQYF.

J is TRBJ1-5 and V is TRBV5-8, with D possibly TRBD1 on 6 matching bases. Germline V gene sequence: CDR1 SGHTS, CDR2 YDEGEE. V gave up 0 bases and J gave up 0 bases, with 13 bases separating them. There are 17 residues in the CDR3. The CDR3 is CASSLASSGVSNQPQHF. Written as DNA, the CDR3 is TGTGCCAGCAGCTTGGCCTCATCAGGGGTTAGCAATCAGCCCCAGCATTTT.

This chain links TRBV28 with TRBJ1-1; D uncertain. CDR3 length: 14 amino acids. CDR1 MDHEN and CDR2 SYDVKM come from the germline V gene. The germline V and J ends were trimmed by 6 bases and 5 bases, with 16 bases remaining between them. As DNA, the CDR3 is TGTGCCAGCAGGCGCCTATGGGGAGGGACTGAAGCTTTCTTT. It encodes CASRRLWGGTEAFF. Full variable domain (missing parts from reference TRBV28 and TRBJ1-1): DVKVTQSSRYLVKRTGEKVFLECVQDMDHENMFWYRQDPGLGLRLIYFSYDVKMKEKGDIPEGYSVSREKKERFSLILESASTNQTSMYLCASRRLWGGTEAFFGQGTRLTVV.

The rearrangement joins TRBV6-1 to TRBJ2-2; D is ambiguous. CDR1 is MNHNS, CDR2 SASEGT, per germline. V was clipped by 5 bases and J by 5 bases, with 9 bases between them. This CDR3 is built from 13 residues. This CDR3 reads CASSPFLTGELFF. CDR3 DNA: TGTGCCAGCAGTCCTTTTCTAACCGGGGAGCTGTTTTTT.

The chain couples TRBV6-1 to TRBJ1-4; no reliable D call. V was pared by 6 bases and J by 0 bases, with 5 bases between. CDR3 size: 13 residues. Germline loops: CDR1 MNHNS, CDR2 SASEGT. This CDR3 reads CASRLATNEKLFF. The CDR3 DNA sequence: TGTGCCAGCAGGCTAGCAACTAATGAAAAACTGTTTTTT.

The chain uses TRBV19 and TRBJ2-7; 9 bases fit TRBD1. The J segment lost 6 bases and the V segment lost 5 bases, leaving 11 bases of the junction unmatched. The CDR3 has 15 residues. Germline V gene sequence: CDR1 LNHDA, CDR2 SQIVND (reference sequence). The CDR3 region is CASSPTGGLPGEQYF. The CDR3 nucleotides read TGTGCCAGTAGTCCGACAGGGGGACTTCCTGGCGAGCAGTACTTC.

This clone was counted a single time. V usage is TRBV6-1 and J usage is TRBJ2-1, with 7 bases fitting TRBD2. J gave up 8 bases and V 5 bases, and 9 bases lay outside the gene matches. The CDR3 sequence is 14 residues long. Germline loops: CDR1 MNHNS, CDR2 SASEGT. The CDR3 coding sequence is TGTGCCAGCAGTCGGTCGACTAGCACCGATGAGCAGTTCTTC. It codes for CASSRSTSTDEQFF.

The chain links TRBV9 to TRBJ2-5, with D unclear. Looked up from germline, CDR1 is SGDLS and CDR2 is YYNGEE. This CDR3 comprises 15 residues. The V and J ends lost 3 bases and 1 base respectively, with 13 bases between them. The CDR3 DNA reads TGTGCCAGCAGCGCCCCCAGAGGCCTCCAAGAGACCCAGTACTTC. Translation gives CASSAPRGLQETQYF.

This clone was counted a single time. The chain combines TRBV7-9 with TRBJ2-3, with 8 bases fitting TRBD2. The CDR3 runs to 16 residues. V was pared by 4 bases and J by 4 bases, with 10 bases of the junction left unmatched. CDR1 is SEHNR and CDR2 is FQNEAQ in the germline V gene (reference sequence). CDR3 sequence reads: CASSSRGGLSADTQYF. As DNA, the CDR3 is TGTGCCAGCAGCTCACGGGGGGGCCTTTCGGCAGATACGCAGTATTTT.

The chain has TRBV27 and TRBJ1-1; 8 positions agree with TRBD1. Looked up from germline, CDR1 is MNHEY and CDR2 is SMNVEV (reference sequence). V lost 3 bases and J lost 0; bases outside the gene matches: 0. There are 14 residues in the CDR3. CDR3 sequence reads: CASSLDRVNTEAFF. CDR3 bases: TGTGCCAGCAGTTTGGACAGGGTGAACACTGAAGCTTTCTTT.